This T cell receptor beta chain was sequenced during a study of blood T cell repertoires in COVID-19. In the study overall: PBMCs, B-cell-depleted T cells, or T cells were the source of the cDNA or gDNA that made up the material.

Measured with immunoSEQ multiplex PCR; TCRdb has only the in-frame clones, and not every one. The sample lists some 150,000 clones, about 86% occurring once. This clonotype was sampled from a man between 65 and 85 years old with acute or convalescent COVID-19. Input material: peripheral blood.

In nucleotides, the CDR3 is TGTGCCAGCAGCGTCGAGGTGAGCTACACCTTC. Its protein is CASSVEVSYTF. This chain connects TRBV2 to TRBJ1-2; D remains unclear. CDR1 is SNHLY and CDR2 is FYNNEI in the germline V gene. The CDR3 is 11 residues long. V gave up 6 bases and J gave up 9 bases, with 11 bases separating them.